Shown below are 30 T cell receptor beta chains from a single sample sequenced in a study of cytomegalovirus exposure and HLA in healthy donors. In the PCR, 60 Vbeta and 13 Jbeta primers were used. TCRdb's copy holds only in-frame clones and misses some; the assay was immunoSEQ multiplex PCR. The sample has some 60,000 clones, about 80% seen once; the top ten hold 3.9%. The specimen sequenced was PBMCs. These receptors were obtained from a middle-aged woman in good health and CMV-seronegative.

The rearrangement links TRBV4-1 to TRBJ2-5, with 10 bases identical to TRBD2. After removal of 2 bases from V and 0 bases from J, the junction contained 6 bases not matched to a gene. The CDR3 consists of 17 residues. Germline V gene data show CDR1 as MGHRA and CDR2 as YSYEKL. CDR3 loop: CASSQLAGVLDQETQYF. CDR3 coding DNA: TGCGCCAGCAGCCAACTAGCGGGAGTTCTGGACCAAGAGACCCAGTACTTC.

This rearrangement joins TRBV28 to TRBJ2-2, with a weak D call TRBD1 (5 bases). The length of the CDR3 is 12 residues. The V gene's germline CDR1 is MDHEN and CDR2 SYDVKM. Trimming left V 3 bases short and J 9 bases short, with 8 bases between. CDR3 nucleotides: TGTGCCAGCAGTTTTAAGGGGAGGGAGCTGTTTTTT. As protein: CASSFKGRELFF.

The rearrangement joins TRBV7-2 to TRBJ2-5; TRBD1 aligns across 8 bases. Germline V CDR1 and CDR2: SGHTA, FQGNSA. J gave up 4 bases and V 3 bases, and 7 bases lay outside the gene matches. This CDR3 has 15 residues. The CDR3 sequence: CASSFEGQGRETQYF. The CDR3 DNA reads TGTGCCAGCAGCTTTGAAGGACAGGGCAGAGAGACCCAGTACTTC.

This sequence joins TRBV29-1 and TRBJ2-3; TRBD2 aligns across 8 bases. V shed 7 bases, J shed 4 bases, and the junction held 10 bases outside the gene matches. The CDR3 has 14 amino acids. Germline CDR1 SQVTM, CDR2 ANQGSEA. The CDR3 nucleotides are TGCAGCGGATGTAGCGGGGAGTGGGCAGATACGCAGTATTTT. Protein: CSGCSGEWADTQYF.

V and J are TRBV5-4 and TRBJ2-6; 8 bases are shared with TRBD2. J gave up 2 bases and V 4 bases, and 8 bases lay outside the gene matches. The CDR3 consists of 17 residues. CDR1 and CDR2 (germline): SGHNT, YYREEE (reference sequence). CDR3 in DNA: TGTGCCAGCAGCGTCAGAGCGGGAGTCGCTGGGGCCAACGTCCTGACTTTC. This gives the protein CASSVRAGVAGANVLTF.

This chain joins TRBV10-3 and TRBJ1-2; D unclear. Between the trimmed V and J ends, which lost 8 bases and 3 bases, there was a span of 19 bases. Per germline, CDR1 ENHRY and CDR2 SYGVKD. CDR3 length: 15 amino acids. CDR3 protein: CAILVREPIDYGYTF. The CDR3 DNA follows: TGTGCCATCTTGGTCCGGGAGCCCATCGACTATGGCTACACCTTC.

This clone turned up a few times. V gene TRBV7-2 combines with J gene TRBJ2-5, with 12 bases that match TRBD2. CDR3 size: 17 residues. CDR1 and CDR2 (germline): SGHTA, FQGNSA. With 5 bases clipped from V and 4 bases from J, the junction kept 11 bases outside the gene matches. CDR3 in amino acids: CASSPRRLAGVRETQYF. The CDR3, as DNA: TGTGCCAGCAGCCCGCGTAGACTAGCGGGAGTTAGAGAGACCCAGTACTTC. Using reference TRBV7-2 and TRBJ2-5 for the parts outside the CDR3, the full variable domain is GAGVSQSPSNKVTEKGKDVELRCDPISGHTALYWYRQSLGQGLEFLIYFQGNSAPDKSGLPSDRFSAERTGGSVSTLTIQRTQQEDSAVYLCASSPRRLAGVRETQYFGPGTRLLVL.

The chain joins TRBV28 to TRBJ1-1; TRBD1 matches 10 bases. This CDR3 has 15 residues. The V gene's germline CDR1 is MDHEN and CDR2 SYDVKM. Trimming removed 5 bases from V and 6 bases from J; junction bases left unmatched: 9. CDR3: CASSPWTGGRAEAFF. The CDR3 DNA is TGTGCCAGCAGTCCCTGGACAGGGGGTAGGGCTGAAGCTTTCTTT.

The chain carries TRBV28 and TRBJ2-7; 10 bases agree with TRBD2. Losses at the gene ends were 2 bases for V and 2 bases for J; bases not matched to a gene: 9. The CDR3 covers 17 residues. Germline CDR1 and CDR2: MDHEN and SYDVKM. The CDR3 bases are TGTGCCAGCAGTTTAGACTCTAGCGGGAGTCGGGCCTACGAGCAGTACTTC. This encodes CASSLDSSGSRAYEQYF.

The chain combines TRBV28 with TRBJ2-1, with D perhaps matching TRBD2 (6 bases). Between the trimmed V and J ends, which lost 8 bases and 7 bases, there was a span of 15 bases. CDR1 is MDHEN, CDR2 SYDVKM, per germline. CDR3 length: 13 amino acids. The CDR3 DNA reads TGTGCCAGCGGGTACGGGGGTGTAAATGAGCAGTTCTTC. Translated: CASGYGGVNEQFF.

The CDR3 DNA follows: TGTGCCAGCAGGGCTGGGACAGATAGCAATCAGCCCCAGCATTTT. It codes for CASRAGTDSNQPQHF. V gene TRBV27 combines with J gene TRBJ1-5; 7 bases fit TRBD1. The CDR3 consists of 15 residues. Germline V gives CDR1 MNHEY, CDR2 SMNVEV (reference sequence). The ends lost 6 bases at V and 0 bases at J; junction bases unmatched: 5.

The V gene is TRBV25-1, the J gene TRBJ2-7; D ambiguous. Trimming pared 5 bases from V and 6 bases from J, leaving 8 bases between. Germline CDR1 MGHDK, CDR2 SYGVNS. The CDR3 has 11 amino acids. In DNA, the CDR3 is TGTGCCAGCAGTCCCGGGTTCGAGCAGTACTTC. This translates into CASSPGFEQYF.

The chain employs TRBV27 and TRBJ1-1; D is possibly TRBD1 (5 bases). The CDR3 is 15 amino acids. Germline V CDR1 and CDR2: MNHEY, SMNVEV (reference sequence). Trimming pared 2 bases from V and 0 bases from J, leaving 10 bases between. In DNA form, the CDR3 reads TGTGCCAGCAGTTTACAGGGCGTGGTGAACACTGAAGCTTTCTTT. Amino acids: CASSLQGVVNTEAFF.

The rearrangement joins TRBV6-1 to TRBJ2-1; 7 bases map to TRBD2. Trimming cost V 1 base and J 7 bases; bases outside gene matches: 7. The CDR3 is 15 amino acids. The germline gives CDR1 MNHNS, CDR2 SASEGT. The CDR3 here is CASSEDGASGNEQFF. Here the CDR3 DNA reads TGTGCCAGCAGTGAAGACGGGGCTAGCGGTAATGAGCAGTTCTTC.

In its sample, this clone was seen a few times. The chain links TRBV5-1 to TRBJ1-1, with D possibly being TRBD1 (6 bases). V dropped 0 bases and J dropped 2 bases, with 8 bases sitting between them. This CDR3 spans 14 amino acids. Germline CDR1 is SGHRS and CDR2 is YFSETQ. CDR3 sequence: CASSLDRANTEAFF. CDR3 coding DNA: TGCGCCAGCAGCTTGGACAGGGCAAACACTGAAGCTTTCTTT.

This clone was detected a few times. The rearrangement links TRBV9 to TRBJ2-2; D ambiguous. Germline loops: CDR1 SGDLS, CDR2 YYNGEE. The CDR3 is made up of 11 amino acids. V lost 5 bases and J lost 4, with 3 bases in between. Here the CDR3 DNA reads TGTGCCAGCAGTCGCACCGGGGAGCTGTTTTTT. It is translated as CASSRTGELFF.

This clone was counted a few times. CDR3 region: CSVESLAGAGGTDTQYF. The CDR3 nucleotides are TGCAGCGTTGAATCCCTAGCGGGAGCCGGAGGCACAGATACGCAGTATTTT. The J gene is TRBJ2-3, the V gene TRBV29-1; 10 positions match TRBD2. V shed 2 bases, J shed 1 base, and the junction held 9 bases outside the gene matches. Germline V gene data show CDR1 as SQVTM and CDR2 as ANQGSEA. This CDR3 is built from 17 residues.

This clone appeared a few times. V is TRBV5-5 and J is TRBJ1-2; TRBD1 is a possible D gene (6 bases). CDR3 length: 13 residues. Germline V gene data show CDR1 as SGHKS and CDR2 as YYEKEE (reference sequence). Trimming pared 3 bases from V and 6 bases from J, leaving 12 bases between. Written as DNA, the CDR3 is TGTGCCAGCAGCTGGACAGTTCGCGATGGCTACACCTTC. This codes for CASSWTVRDGYTF. Variable domain in full (rest from reference TRBV5-5 and TRBJ1-2): DAGVTQSPTHLIKTRGQQVTLRCSPISGHKSVSWYQQVLGQGPQFIFQYYEKEERGRGNFPDRFSARQFPNYSSELNVNALLLGDSALYLCASSWTVRDGYTFGSGTRLTVV.

This chain joins TRBV7-9 and TRBJ2-1; 10 nucleotides agree with TRBD2. The germline gives CDR1 SEHNR, CDR2 FQNEAQ (reference sequence). V lost 1 base, J lost 5 bases, and 2 bases stayed unmatched. This CDR3 comprises 15 residues. CDR3 loop: CASSLEGLANNEQFF. The CDR3 DNA is TGTGCCAGCAGCTTAGAGGGACTAGCGAACAATGAGCAGTTCTTC. The whole variable domain, remainder taken from reference TRBV7-9 and TRBJ2-1, is DTGVSQNPRHKITKRGQNVTFRCDPISEHNRLYWYRQTLGQGPEFLTYFQNEAQLEKSRLLSDRFSAERPKGSFSTLEIQRTEQGDSAMYLCASSLEGLANNEQFFGPGTRLTVL.

The CDR3 here is CATSSGTADTGELFF. In nucleotides, the CDR3 is TGTGCCACCAGCAGCGGGACAGCCGACACCGGGGAGCTGTTTTTT. The chain uses TRBV15 and TRBJ2-2, with TRBD1 identical over 7 bases. Germline CDR1 and CDR2: LNHNV and YYDKDF (reference sequence). The CDR3 is made up of 15 amino acids. V was pared by 3 bases and J by 3 bases, with 4 bases of the junction left unmatched.

The V and J genes are TRBV7-3 and TRBJ2-7; D not resolved. The CDR3 has 10 amino acids. Germline V lookup: CDR1 SGHTA, CDR2 FQGTGA. The germline V and J ends were trimmed by 7 bases and 3 bases, with 4 bases remaining between them. CDR3 in amino acids: CASNHYEQYF. CDR3 nucleotides: TGTGCCAGCAATCACTACGAGCAGTACTTC.

The chain recombines TRBV21-1 with TRBJ2-7; no DNA check was done on the table's D call, TRBD2. TRBV21-1 corresponds to a pseudogene. The CDR3 runs 19 residues. In nucleotides, the CDR3 is TGTGCCAGCAGCAAAGTTACGACTAGTGGGTTAGCGGGGTACTACGAGCAGTACTTC. Protein sequence: CASSKVTTSGLAGYYEQYF.

The rearrangement links TRBV7-2 to TRBJ2-3; 11 nucleotides match TRBD1. The CDR3 has 18 residues. The junction had 12 bases not matched to a gene; V was cut back by 5 bases and J by 2 bases. Germline CDR1 SGHTA, CDR2 FQGNSA. This chain's CDR3 is CASSKSKGTGGSTDTQYF. The CDR3 region has the DNA TGTGCCAGCAGCAAAAGCAAGGGGACAGGGGGTTCCACAGATACGCAGTATTTT.

This chain connects TRBV18 to TRBJ1-1, with D hard to call. V was pared by 0 bases and J by 5 bases, with 16 bases between. The CDR3 length is 16 residues. Germline V gene lookup returns CDR1 KGHSH and CDR2 LQKENI. In DNA form, the CDR3 reads TGTGCCAGCTCACCACCGGGTTCCGGAGGGTGGACTGAAGCTTTCTTT. Protein sequence: CASSPPGSGGWTEAFF.

Concerning this clone: Other nucleotide sequences from this sample produce the same CDR3. This rearrangement joins TRBV29-1 to TRBJ1-1; no clear D gene. Trimming cost V 5 bases and J 0 bases, with 7 bases left between them. CDR3 length equals 12 residues. Germline CDR1 SQVTM, CDR2 ANQGSEA. This chain's CDR3 is CSVTRMNTEAFF. DNA for the CDR3: TGCAGCGTTACGAGGATGAACACTGAAGCTTTCTTT.

V is TRBV4-1 and J is TRBJ1-1; the match to TRBD1 covers 11 bases. The junction had 4 bases not matched to a gene; V was cut back by 0 bases and J by 7 bases. The CDR3 totals 15 residues. The germline V gene encodes CDR1 MGHRA and CDR2 YSYEKL. In nucleotides, the CDR3 is TGCGCCAGCAGCCAAGAAGGACAGGGGGCAGTTGAAGCTTTCTTT. This gives the protein CASSQEGQGAVEAFF.

The table lists this clone with a few counts. The chain combines TRBV5-1 with TRBJ2-5, with D tentatively TRBD2 (6 bases). The length of the CDR3 is 14 residues. Trimming took off 0 bases at V and 5 bases at J, with 11 bases between the two ends. CDR1 and CDR2 (germline): SGHRS, YFSETQ. CDR3 in DNA: TGCGCCAGCAGCTTGGGCGGGGTCCACGAGACCCAGTACTTC. It codes for CASSLGGVHETQYF. Full variable domain (remainder filled in from reference TRBV5-1 and TRBJ2-5): KAGVTQTPRYLIKTRGQQVTLSCSPISGHRSVSWYQQTPGQGLQFLFEYFSETQRNKGNFPGRFSGRQFSNSRSEMNVSTLELGDSALYLCASSLGGVHETQYFGPGTRLLVL.

A single count supports this clone. The V gene is TRBV7-9, the J gene TRBJ2-3; D perhaps matches TRBD2 (6 bases). The CDR3 loop spans 15 amino acids. V was cut by 5 bases and J by 1 base, with 13 bases left in between. CDR1 is SEHNR, CDR2 FQNEAQ, per germline (reference sequence). The chain's CDR3 is CASSEGSSGTDTQYF. CDR3 nucleotide sequence: TGTGCCAGCAGCGAAGGATCTAGCGGCACAGATACGCAGTATTTT.

This chain uses TRBV6-5 with TRBJ2-1; perhaps TRBD1 as D (5 bases). The CDR3 is 14 amino acids. Germline V gene lookup returns CDR1 MNHEY and CDR2 SVGAGI. V was pared by 2 bases and J by 4 bases, with 9 bases between. CDR3 bases: TGTGCCAGCAGTTACCAAGGACAATACAATGAGCAGTTCTTC. Translation: CASSYQGQYNEQFF.

The V gene is TRBV29-1, the J gene TRBJ1-1; unclear D gene. From germline, CDR1 is SQVTM and CDR2 ANQGSEA. CDR3 length: 12 residues. Trimming removed 2 bases at V and 1 base at J, with 5 bases between. The CDR3 coding sequence is TGCAGCGTTGAACTCAGGAACACTGAAGCTTTCTTT. It yields the protein CSVELRNTEAFF.